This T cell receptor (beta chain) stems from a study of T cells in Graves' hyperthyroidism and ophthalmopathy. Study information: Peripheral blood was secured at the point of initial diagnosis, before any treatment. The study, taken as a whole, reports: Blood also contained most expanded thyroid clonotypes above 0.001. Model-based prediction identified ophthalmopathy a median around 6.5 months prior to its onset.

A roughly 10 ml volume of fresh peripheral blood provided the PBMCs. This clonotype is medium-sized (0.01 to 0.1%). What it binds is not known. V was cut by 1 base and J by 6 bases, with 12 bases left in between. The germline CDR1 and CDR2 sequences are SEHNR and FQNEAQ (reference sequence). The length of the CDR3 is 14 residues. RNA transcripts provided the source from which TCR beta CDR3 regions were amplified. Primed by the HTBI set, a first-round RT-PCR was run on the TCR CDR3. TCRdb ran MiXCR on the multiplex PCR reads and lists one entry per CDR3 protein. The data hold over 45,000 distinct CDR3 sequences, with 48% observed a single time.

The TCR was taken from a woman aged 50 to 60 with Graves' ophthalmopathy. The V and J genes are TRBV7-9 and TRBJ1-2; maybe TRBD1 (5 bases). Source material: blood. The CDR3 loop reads CASSLVPIGDGYTF. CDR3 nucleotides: TGTGCCAGCAGCTTAGTGCCAATAGGGGATGGCTACACCTTC.